Following are 17 T cell receptor beta chains from one sample sequenced in a study of OX40 agonist ivuxolimab in advanced cancers. Measured with immunoSEQ multiplex PCR; TCRdb has only the in-frame clones, and not every one. The sample holds over 80,000 clones, about 89% seen once. Sequenced material: CD4+ or CD8+ T cells sorted from blood, taken in a trial of the OX40 agonist ivuxolimab. These TCRs come from an adult with an advanced solid tumor such as melanoma, head and neck, liver or kidney cancer.

The V gene is TRBV5-1, the J gene TRBJ1-5, with D possibly being TRBD1 (5 bases). CDR1 and CDR2 from the germline V gene are SGHRS and YFSETQ. V shed 4 bases and J shed 0 bases, with 8 bases lying between them. This CDR3 has 14 amino acids. The CDR3 nucleotides are TGCGCCAGCAGCGCCGGGGCTAGCAATCAGCCCCAGCATTTT. It is translated as CASSAGASNQPQHF.

The rearrangement links TRBV7-3 to TRBJ2-1; 12 bases are a match to TRBD2. Germline CDR1 reads SGHTA; CDR2 reads FQGTGA. V gave up 2 bases and J gave up 2 bases; unmatched junction bases: 1. This CDR3 has 16 residues. CDR3 region: CASSLLAGGAYNEQFF. The CDR3 DNA follows: TGTGCCAGCAGCTTACTAGCGGGAGGGGCCTACAATGAGCAGTTCTTC.

The V call is TRBV19, the J call TRBJ1-1, with D tentatively TRBD1 (6 bases). This CDR3 has 14 amino acids. V dropped 4 bases and J dropped 1 base, with 10 bases sitting between them. The germline gives CDR1 LNHDA, CDR2 SQIVND (reference sequence). CDR3 coding DNA: TGTGCCAGTAGTAAACGGACAGAGAACACTGAAGCTTTCTTT. It translates to CASSKRTENTEAFF.

V gene TRBV27 combines with J gene TRBJ1-5; 8 nucleotides align to TRBD1. Germline V gene data show CDR1 as MNHEY and CDR2 as SMNVEV (reference sequence). The CDR3 runs to 13 residues. J lost 7 bases, V lost 7 bases, and 6 bases had no gene match. CDR3 sequence: CASKAGGEQPQHF. The CDR3 DNA reads as TGTGCCAGCAAGGCAGGGGGCGAACAGCCCCAGCATTTT.

The chain has TRBV28 and TRBJ1-2; 7 bases line up with TRBD1. CDR3 size: 14 residues. CDR1 MDHEN and CDR2 SYDVKM come from the germline V gene. The V segment lost 3 bases and the J segment 8 bases; nucleotides outside the gene matches: 9. This CDR3 is CASSLTGFIFGYTF. The CDR3 DNA reads TGTGCCAGCAGTTTGACAGGGTTTATTTTCGGCTACACCTTC.

V is TRBV14 and J is TRBJ1-3, with TRBD1 identical over 7 bases. The trim removed 2 bases at V and 1 base at J, leaving 8 bases unmatched. The CDR3 consists of 17 residues. From germline, CDR1 is SGHDN and CDR2 FVKESK. The CDR3 sequence is CASSQSSGGLSGNTIYF. In DNA, the CDR3 is TGTGCCAGCAGCCAATCGTCAGGGGGATTGTCTGGAAACACCATATATTTT.

This clone was observed a handful of times. The chain's CDR3 is CASSQEDRHYNEQFF. In DNA, the CDR3 is TGCGCCAGCAGCCAAGAGGACAGACACTACAATGAGCAGTTCTTC. V and J are TRBV4-1 and TRBJ2-1, with TRBD1 as a possible D gene (6 bases). CDR1 and CDR2 (germline): MGHRA, YSYEKL. Trimming removed 0 bases from V and 3 bases from J, with 9 bases in between. This CDR3 contains 15 residues.

The chain is built from TRBV28 and TRBJ2-1; a weak D match, TRBD2 (5 bases). Germline CDR1 MDHEN, CDR2 SYDVKM. CDR3 length: 15 amino acids. V was cut by 5 bases and J by 9 bases, with 20 bases left in between. This CDR3 reads CASSLQNRLAFEQFF. CDR3 bases: TGTGCCAGCAGTCTTCAAAACCGTCTAGCCTTTGAGCAGTTCTTC.

This chain uses TRBV11-2 with TRBJ2-3, with 8 bases that match TRBD2. Trimming cost V 3 bases and J 4 bases; bases outside gene matches: 3. CDR3 length: 14 amino acids. Germline lookup yields CDR1 SGHAT and CDR2 FQNNGV. In DNA, the CDR3 is TGTGCCAGCAGCTTGACTAGCGTATCAGATACGCAGTATTTT. This translates into CASSLTSVSDTQYF. The variable domain in full, completed from reference TRBV11-2 and TRBJ2-3, reads EAGVAQSPRYKIIEKRQSVAFWCNPISGHATLYWYQQILGQGPKLLIQFQNNGVVDDSQLPKDRFSAERLKGVDSTLKIQPAKLEDSAVYLCASSLTSVSDTQYFGPGTRLTVL.

This chain joins TRBV28 and TRBJ1-3, with D tentatively TRBD1 (6 bases). This CDR3 is built from 14 residues. CDR1 and CDR2 from the germline V gene are MDHEN and SYDVKM. V lost 7 bases, J lost 1 base, and 11 bases lay in between. The CDR3 coding sequence is TGTGCCAGCATCGATGACAGGTCTGGAAACACCATATATTTT. This encodes CASIDDRSGNTIYF.

The chain links TRBV7-9 to TRBJ2-2, with a tentative D call TRBD2 (6 bases). The ends were cut back, 2 bases at V and 7 bases at J, with 17 bases in the middle. Germline-derived CDR1 and CDR2 are SEHNR and FQNEAQ (reference sequence). This CDR3 is 16 amino acids long. CDR3 residues: CASSLSSTPGGGELFF. CDR3 DNA sequence: TGTGCCAGCAGCTTATCCTCGACCCCCGGGGGCGGGGAGCTGTTTTTT.

This chain links TRBV7-2 with TRBJ1-1; D uncertain. CDR3 length equals 14 residues. Trimming pared 5 bases from V and 0 bases from J, leaving 10 bases between. Germline V gene sequence: CDR1 SGHTA, CDR2 FQGNSA. CDR3: CASSPYTVNTEAFF. The CDR3 coding sequence is TGTGCCAGCAGCCCATACACTGTGAACACTGAAGCTTTCTTT. Full variable domain (outside the CDR3, taken from reference TRBV7-2 and TRBJ1-1): GAGVSQSPSNKVTEKGKDVELRCDPISGHTALYWYRQSLGQGLEFLIYFQGNSAPDKSGLPSDRFSAERTGGSVSTLTIQRTQQEDSAVYLCASSPYTVNTEAFFGQGTRLTVV.

The CDR3 DNA reads TGCGCCAGCAGCCAAGAGGTCGCCGCGCCAGATACGCAGTATTTT. Amino acids: CASSQEVAAPDTQYF. The chain has TRBV4-3 and TRBJ2-3; D gene uncertain. Trimming left V 0 bases short and J 4 bases short, with 11 bases between. The CDR3 length is 15 residues. Looked up from germline, CDR1 is LGHNA and CDR2 is YSLEER.

The CDR3 is CASSQLQMGNEQFF. The CDR3 DNA sequence: TGTGCCAGCAGCCAACTCCAAATGGGGAATGAGCAGTTCTTC. The rearrangement joins TRBV14 to TRBJ2-1; D is uncertain. This CDR3 comprises 14 residues. CDR1 and CDR2 from the germline V gene are SGHDN and FVKESK. V lost 2 bases to trimming and J lost 7 bases, with 12 bases between them. The full variable domain, with the rest looked up from reference TRBV14 and TRBJ2-1, is EAGVTQFPSHSVIEKGQTVTLRCDPISGHDNLYWYRRVMGKEIKFLLHFVKESKQDESGMPNNRFLAERTGGTYSTLKVQPAELEDSGVYFCASSQLQMGNEQFFGPGTRLTVL.

The chain carries TRBV7-3 and TRBJ2-2, with TRBD1 matching over 9 bases. CDR3 length equals 16 residues. Germline-derived CDR1 and CDR2 are SGHTA and FQGTGA. V trimming: 4 bases; J trimming: 6 bases; junction bases outside the gene matches: 9. Written as DNA, the CDR3 is TGTGCCAGCAGCTCCCGGGACAGGGCATCGGCCGGGGAGCTGTTTTTT. Translated, it gives CASSSRDRASAGELFF.

The CDR3, as DNA: TGTGCCAGCAGCTTAGGTCGGCGGACAGGGTTTAGGGAGCAGTACTTC. Translated, it gives CASSLGRRTGFREQYF. The gene calls are TRBV7-2 and TRBJ2-7; 8 bases line up with TRBD1. This CDR3 has 16 residues. Germline trimming cut 1 base from V and 7 bases from J; bases unmatched to any gene: 12. Germline-derived CDR1 and CDR2 are SGHTA and FQGNSA.

A single count supports this clone. J is TRBJ1-4 and V is TRBV29-1; D not resolved. CDR1 is SQVTM, CDR2 ANQGSEA, per germline. V dropped 3 bases and J dropped 8 bases, with 10 bases sitting between them. The CDR3 length is 12 residues. In nucleotides, the CDR3 is TGCAGCGTTGACAAAGGAGGGGAAAAACTGTTTTTT. Its translation: CSVDKGGEKLFF. The whole variable domain, filled in from reference TRBV29-1 and TRBJ1-4, reads SAVISQKPSRDICQRGTSLTIQCQVDSQVTMMFWYRQQPGQSLTLIATANQGSEATYESGFVIDKFPISRPNLTFSTLTVSNMSPEDSSIYLCSVDKGGEKLFFGSGTQLSVL.